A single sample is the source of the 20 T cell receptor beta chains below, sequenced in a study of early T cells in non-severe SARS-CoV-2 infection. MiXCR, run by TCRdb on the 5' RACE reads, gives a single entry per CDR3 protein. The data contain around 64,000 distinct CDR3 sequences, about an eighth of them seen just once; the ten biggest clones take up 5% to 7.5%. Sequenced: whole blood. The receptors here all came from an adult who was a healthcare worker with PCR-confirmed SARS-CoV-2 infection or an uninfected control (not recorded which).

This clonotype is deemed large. Here the CDR3 reads CASSIAGPAEAFF. CDR3 coding DNA: TGTGCCAGTAGTATCGCAGGGCCCGCTGAAGCTTTCTTT. This rearrangement joins TRBV19 to TRBJ1-1, with a possible D match to TRBD1 (5 bases). The germline V gene has CDR1 LNHDA and CDR2 SQIVND (reference sequence). The CDR3 spans 13 residues. Trimming shortened V by 3 bases and J by 6 bases, and 11 bases separated the two germline ends.

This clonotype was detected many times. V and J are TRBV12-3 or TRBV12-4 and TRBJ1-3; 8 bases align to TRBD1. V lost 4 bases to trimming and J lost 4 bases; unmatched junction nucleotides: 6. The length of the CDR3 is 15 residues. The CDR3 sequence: CASSSRQGQGNTIYF. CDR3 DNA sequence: TGTGCCAGCAGTTCAAGACAGGGGCAGGGAAACACCATATATTTT.

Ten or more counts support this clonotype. CDR3: CASSLSAFYNEQFF. The CDR3 coding sequence is TGTGCCAGCAGCCTCTCGGCCTTTTACAATGAGCAGTTCTTC. V usage is TRBV7-8 and J usage is TRBJ2-1; D gene ambiguous. V was cut by 5 bases and J by 4 bases, with 12 bases left in between. The germline CDR1 and CDR2 sequences are SGHVS and FQNEAQ. This CDR3 has 14 amino acids.

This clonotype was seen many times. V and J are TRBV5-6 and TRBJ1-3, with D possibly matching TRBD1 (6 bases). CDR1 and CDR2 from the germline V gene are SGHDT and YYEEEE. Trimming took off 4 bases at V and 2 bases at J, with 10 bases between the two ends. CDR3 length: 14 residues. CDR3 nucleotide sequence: TGTGCCAGCAGCCGAAACAGGGCTGGAAACACCATATATTTT. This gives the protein CASSRNRAGNTIYF.

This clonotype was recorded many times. CDR3 DNA sequence: TGTGCCAGCAGCAGCAGACGCGGCGTTGAAAAACTGTTTTTT. Translating gives CASSSRRGVEKLFF. V is TRBV12-3 or TRBV12-4 and J is TRBJ1-4, with unresolved D. The CDR3 is made up of 14 amino acids. Trimming pared 6 bases from V and 7 bases from J, leaving 15 bases between.

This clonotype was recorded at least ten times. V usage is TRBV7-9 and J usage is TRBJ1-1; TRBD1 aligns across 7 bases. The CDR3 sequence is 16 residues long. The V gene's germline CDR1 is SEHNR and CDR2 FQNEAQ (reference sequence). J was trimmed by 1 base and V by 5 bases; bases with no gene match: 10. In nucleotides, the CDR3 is TGTGCCAGCAGCACCTACAGGGGCCGCGGGAACACTGAAGCTTTCTTT. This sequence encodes CASSTYRGRGNTEAFF.

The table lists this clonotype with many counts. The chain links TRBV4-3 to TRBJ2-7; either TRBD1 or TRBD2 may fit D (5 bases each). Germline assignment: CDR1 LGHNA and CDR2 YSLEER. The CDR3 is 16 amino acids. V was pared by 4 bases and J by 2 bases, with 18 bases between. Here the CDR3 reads CASSPGRGPRAYEQYF. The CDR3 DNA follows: TGCGCCAGCAGCCCAGGTCGGGGACCACGGGCCTACGAGCAGTACTTC.

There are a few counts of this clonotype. The CDR3 loop is CASSKVGNEQFF. CDR3 nucleotides: TGTGCCAGCAGCAAGGTGGGGAATGAGCAGTTCTTC. The gene calls are TRBV21-1 and TRBJ2-1. TRBV21-1 is deemed a pseudogene. The CDR3 sequence is 12 residues long.

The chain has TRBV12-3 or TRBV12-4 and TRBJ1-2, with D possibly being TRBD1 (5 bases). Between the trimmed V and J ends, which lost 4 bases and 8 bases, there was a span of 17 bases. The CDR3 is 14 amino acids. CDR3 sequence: CASSWGLGTRGYTF. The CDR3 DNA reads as TGTGCCAGCAGTTGGGGACTGGGGACGCGGGGCTACACCTTC.

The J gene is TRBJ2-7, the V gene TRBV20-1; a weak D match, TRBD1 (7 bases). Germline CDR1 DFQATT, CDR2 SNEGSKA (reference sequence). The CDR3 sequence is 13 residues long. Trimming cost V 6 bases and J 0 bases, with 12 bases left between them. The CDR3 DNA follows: TGCAGTGCGCTGCGGGACAGCTCCTACGAGCAGTACTTC. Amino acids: CSALRDSSYEQYF.

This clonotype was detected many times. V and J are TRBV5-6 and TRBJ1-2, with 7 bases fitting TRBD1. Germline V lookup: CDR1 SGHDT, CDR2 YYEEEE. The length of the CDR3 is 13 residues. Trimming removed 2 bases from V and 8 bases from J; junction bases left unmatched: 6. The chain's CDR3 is CASSFGQARGYTF. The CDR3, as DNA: TGTGCCAGCAGCTTCGGACAGGCTAGGGGCTACACCTTC.

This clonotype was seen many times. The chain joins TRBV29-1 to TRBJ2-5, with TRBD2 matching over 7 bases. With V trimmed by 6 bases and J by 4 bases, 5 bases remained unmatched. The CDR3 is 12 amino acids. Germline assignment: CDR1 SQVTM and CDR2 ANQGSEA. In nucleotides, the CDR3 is TGCAGCGTCGCTAGCGGAGGAGAGACCCAGTACTTC. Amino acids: CSVASGGETQYF.

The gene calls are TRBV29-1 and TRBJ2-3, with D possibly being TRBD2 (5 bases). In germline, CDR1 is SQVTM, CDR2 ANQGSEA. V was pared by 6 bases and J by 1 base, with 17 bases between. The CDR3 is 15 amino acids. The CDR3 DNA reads TGCAGCGTCCGACGCCGGGATTTGGGCACAGATACGCAGTATTTT. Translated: CSVRRRDLGTDTQYF.

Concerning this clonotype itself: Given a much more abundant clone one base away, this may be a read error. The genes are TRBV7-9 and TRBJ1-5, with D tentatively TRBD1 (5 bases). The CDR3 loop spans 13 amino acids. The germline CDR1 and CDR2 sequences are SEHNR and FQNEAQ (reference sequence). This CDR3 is CAGSPLGGQPQHF. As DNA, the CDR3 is TGTGCCGGCAGCCCCCTCGGGGGTCAGCCCCAGCATTTT. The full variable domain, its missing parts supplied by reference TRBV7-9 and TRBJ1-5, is DTGVSQNPRHKITKRGQNVTFRCDPISEHNRLYWYRQTLGQGPEFLTYFQNEAQLEKSRLLSDRFSAERPKGSFSTLEIQRTEQGDSAMYLCAGSPLGGQPQHFGDGTRLSIL.

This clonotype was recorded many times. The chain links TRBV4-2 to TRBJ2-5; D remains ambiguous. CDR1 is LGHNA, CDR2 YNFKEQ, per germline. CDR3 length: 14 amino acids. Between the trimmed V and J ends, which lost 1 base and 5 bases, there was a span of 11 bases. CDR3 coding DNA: TGTGCCAGCAGCCAAGTAGGGCTAGACGAGACCCAGTACTTC. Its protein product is CASSQVGLDETQYF.

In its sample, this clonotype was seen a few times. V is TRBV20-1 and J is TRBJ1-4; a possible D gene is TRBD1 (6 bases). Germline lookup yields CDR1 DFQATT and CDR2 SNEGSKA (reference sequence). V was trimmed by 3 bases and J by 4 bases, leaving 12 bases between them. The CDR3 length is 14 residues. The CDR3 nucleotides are TGCAGTGCTAGGAGGGGGACGGTTAATGAAAAACTGTTTTTT. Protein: CSARRGTVNEKLFF.

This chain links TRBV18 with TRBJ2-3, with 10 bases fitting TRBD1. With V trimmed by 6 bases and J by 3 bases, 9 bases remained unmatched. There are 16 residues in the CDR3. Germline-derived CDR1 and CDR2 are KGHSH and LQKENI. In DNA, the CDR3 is TGTGCCAGCTCTCTCGACAGGGGGCTTTTAACAGATACGCAGTATTTT. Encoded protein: CASSLDRGLLTDTQYF.

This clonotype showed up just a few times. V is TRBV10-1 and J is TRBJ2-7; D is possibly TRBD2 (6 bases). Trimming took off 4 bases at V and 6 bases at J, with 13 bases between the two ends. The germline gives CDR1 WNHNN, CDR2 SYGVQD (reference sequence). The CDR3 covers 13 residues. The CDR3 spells CASSALRGGEQYF. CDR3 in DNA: TGCGCCAGCAGTGCCTTGCGGGGCGGCGAGCAGTACTTC.

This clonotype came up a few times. The CDR3 DNA reads TGTGCCAGCAGCTTATTAACAGGTCGAAACACCGGGGAGCTGTTTTTT. It encodes CASSLLTGRNTGELFF. The genes are TRBV11-2 and TRBJ2-2, with D possibly being TRBD1 (5 bases). The CDR3 sequence is 16 residues long. Germline V gene data show CDR1 as SGHAT and CDR2 as FQNNGV. V was pared by 2 bases and J by 2 bases, with 12 bases between.

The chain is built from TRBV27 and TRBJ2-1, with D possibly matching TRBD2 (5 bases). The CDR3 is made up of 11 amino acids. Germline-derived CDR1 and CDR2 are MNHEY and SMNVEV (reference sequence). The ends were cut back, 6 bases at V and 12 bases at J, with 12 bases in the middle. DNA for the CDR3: TGTGCCAGCAGGGGCAGAGGGAGGCAGTTCTTC. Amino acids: CASRGRGRQFF.